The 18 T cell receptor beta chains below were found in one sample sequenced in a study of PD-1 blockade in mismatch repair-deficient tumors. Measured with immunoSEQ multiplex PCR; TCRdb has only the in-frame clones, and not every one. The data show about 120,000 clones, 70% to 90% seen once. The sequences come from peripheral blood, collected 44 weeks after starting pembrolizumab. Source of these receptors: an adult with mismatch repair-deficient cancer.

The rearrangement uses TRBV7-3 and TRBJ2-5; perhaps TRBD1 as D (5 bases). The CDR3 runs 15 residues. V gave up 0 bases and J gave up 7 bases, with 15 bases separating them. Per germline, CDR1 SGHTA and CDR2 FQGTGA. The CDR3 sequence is CASSLTGRPRGTQYF. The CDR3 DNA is TGTGCCAGCAGCTTAACAGGCAGGCCAAGGGGGACCCAGTACTTC.

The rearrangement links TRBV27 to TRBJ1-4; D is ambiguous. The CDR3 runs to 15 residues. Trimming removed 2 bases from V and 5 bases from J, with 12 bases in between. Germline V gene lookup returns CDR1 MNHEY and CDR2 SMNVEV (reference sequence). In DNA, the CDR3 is TGTGCCAGCAGTTTAGGTTATGGGGTCAATGAAAAACTGTTTTTT. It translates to CASSLGYGVNEKLFF.

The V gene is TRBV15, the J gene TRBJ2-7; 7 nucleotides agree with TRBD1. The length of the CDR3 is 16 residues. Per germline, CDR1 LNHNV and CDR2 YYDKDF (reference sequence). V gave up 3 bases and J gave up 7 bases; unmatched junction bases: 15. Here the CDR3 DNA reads TGTGCCACCAGCAGTGAGACCGGGACAGAGGTCATGGAGCAGTACTTC. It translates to CATSSETGTEVMEQYF.

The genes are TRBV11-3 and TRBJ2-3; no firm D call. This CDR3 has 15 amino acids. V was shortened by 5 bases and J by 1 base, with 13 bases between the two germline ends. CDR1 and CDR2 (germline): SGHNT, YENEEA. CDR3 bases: TGTGCCAGCAGCCCGGACCTTGGGCGCACAGATACGCAGTATTTT. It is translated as CASSPDLGRTDTQYF.

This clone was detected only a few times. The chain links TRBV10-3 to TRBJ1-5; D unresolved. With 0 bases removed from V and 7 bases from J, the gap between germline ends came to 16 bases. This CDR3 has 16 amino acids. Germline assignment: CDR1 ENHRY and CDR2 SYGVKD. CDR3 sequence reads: CAISESMASSGQPQHF. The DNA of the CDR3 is TGTGCCATCAGTGAGTCGATGGCCTCGAGTGGACAGCCCCAGCATTTT.

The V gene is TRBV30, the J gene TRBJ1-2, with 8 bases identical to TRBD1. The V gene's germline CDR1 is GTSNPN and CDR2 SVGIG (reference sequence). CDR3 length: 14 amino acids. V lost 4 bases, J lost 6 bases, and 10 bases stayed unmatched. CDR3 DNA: TGTGCCTGGAATCCTAAGGACAGGGAGGATGGCTACACCTTC. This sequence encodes CAWNPKDREDGYTF.

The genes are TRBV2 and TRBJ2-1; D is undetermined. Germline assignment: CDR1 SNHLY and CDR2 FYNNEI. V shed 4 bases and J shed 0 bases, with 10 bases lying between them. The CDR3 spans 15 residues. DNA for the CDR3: TGTGCCAGCAGTGGTTTGGGTAGCTCCTACAATGAGCAGTTCTTC. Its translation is CASSGLGSSYNEQFF. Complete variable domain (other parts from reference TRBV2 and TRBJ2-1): EPEVTQTPSHQVTQMGQEVILRCVPISNHLYFYWYRQILGQKVEFLVSFYNNEISEKSEIFDDQFSVERPDGSNFTLKIRSTKLEDSAMYFCASSGLGSSYNEQFFGPGTRLTVL.

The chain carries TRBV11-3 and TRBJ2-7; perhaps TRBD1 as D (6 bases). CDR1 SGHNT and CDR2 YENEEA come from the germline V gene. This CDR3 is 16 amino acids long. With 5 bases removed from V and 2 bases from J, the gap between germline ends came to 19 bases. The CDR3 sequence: CASSLTTGTSAYEQYF. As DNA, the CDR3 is TGTGCCAGCAGCCTTACGACAGGAACCTCCGCCTACGAGCAGTACTTC. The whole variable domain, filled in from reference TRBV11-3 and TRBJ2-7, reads EAGVVQSPRYKIIEKKQPVAFWCNPISGHNTLYWYLQNLGQGPELLIRYENEEAVDDSQLPKDRFSAERLKGVDSTLKIQPAELGDSAVYLCASSLTTGTSAYEQYFGPGTRLTVT.

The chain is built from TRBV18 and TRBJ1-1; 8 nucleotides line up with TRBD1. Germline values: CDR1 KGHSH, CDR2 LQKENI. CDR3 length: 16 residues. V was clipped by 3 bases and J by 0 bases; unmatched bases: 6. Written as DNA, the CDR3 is TGTGCCAGCTCACCTAGGACAGGGACGTTGAACACTGAAGCTTTCTTT. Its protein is CASSPRTGTLNTEAFF.

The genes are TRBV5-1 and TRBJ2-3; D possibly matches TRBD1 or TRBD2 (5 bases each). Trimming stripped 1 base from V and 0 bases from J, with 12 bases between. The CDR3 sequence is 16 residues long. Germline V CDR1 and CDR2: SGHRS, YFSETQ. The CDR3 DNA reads TGCGCCAGCAGCTTGTCCCGGGGCGCTAGCACAGATACGCAGTATTTT. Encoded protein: CASSLSRGASTDTQYF.

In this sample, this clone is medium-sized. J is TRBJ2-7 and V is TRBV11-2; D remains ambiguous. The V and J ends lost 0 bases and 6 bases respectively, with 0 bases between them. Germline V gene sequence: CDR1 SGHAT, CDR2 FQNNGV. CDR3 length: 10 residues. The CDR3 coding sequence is TGTGCCAGCAGCTTAGACGAGCAGTACTTC. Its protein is CASSLDEQYF.

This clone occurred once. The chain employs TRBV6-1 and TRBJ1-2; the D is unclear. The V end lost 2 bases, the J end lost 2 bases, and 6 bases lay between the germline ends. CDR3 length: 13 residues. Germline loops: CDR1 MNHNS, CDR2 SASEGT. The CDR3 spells CASSERRNYGYTF. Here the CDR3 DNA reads TGTGCCAGCAGTGAAAGAAGGAACTATGGCTACACCTTC.

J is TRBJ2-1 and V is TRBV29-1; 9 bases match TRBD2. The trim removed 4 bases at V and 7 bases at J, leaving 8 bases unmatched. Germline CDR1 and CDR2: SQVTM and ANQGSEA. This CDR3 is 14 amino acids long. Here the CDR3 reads CSVARLAGINEQFF. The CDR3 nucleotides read TGCAGCGTTGCAAGGCTAGCGGGGATTAATGAGCAGTTCTTC.

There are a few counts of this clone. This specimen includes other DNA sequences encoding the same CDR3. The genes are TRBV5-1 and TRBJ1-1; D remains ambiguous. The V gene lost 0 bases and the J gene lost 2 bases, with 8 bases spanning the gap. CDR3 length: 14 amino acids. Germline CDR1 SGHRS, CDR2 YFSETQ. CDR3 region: CASSLAGGNTEAFF. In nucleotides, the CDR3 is TGCGCCAGCAGCTTGGCAGGTGGAAACACTGAAGCTTTCTTT. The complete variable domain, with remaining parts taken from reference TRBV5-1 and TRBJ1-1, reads KAGVTQTPRYLIKTRGQQVTLSCSPISGHRSVSWYQQTPGQGLQFLFEYFSETQRNKGNFPGRFSGRQFSNSRSEMNVSTLELGDSALYLCASSLAGGNTEAFFGQGTRLTVV.

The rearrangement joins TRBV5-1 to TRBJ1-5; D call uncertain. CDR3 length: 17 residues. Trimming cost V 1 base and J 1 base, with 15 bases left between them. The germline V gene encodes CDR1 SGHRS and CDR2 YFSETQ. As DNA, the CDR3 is TGCGCCAGCAGCTTGCTCCGCAGAGGAATAAGCAATCAGCCCCAGCATTTT. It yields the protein CASSLLRRGISNQPQHF.

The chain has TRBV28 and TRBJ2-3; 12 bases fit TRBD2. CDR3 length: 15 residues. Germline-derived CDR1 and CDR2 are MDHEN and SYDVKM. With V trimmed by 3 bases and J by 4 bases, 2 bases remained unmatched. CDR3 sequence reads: CASSLGTSGPDTQYF. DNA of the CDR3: TGTGCCAGCAGTTTGGGGACTAGCGGGCCAGATACGCAGTATTTT.

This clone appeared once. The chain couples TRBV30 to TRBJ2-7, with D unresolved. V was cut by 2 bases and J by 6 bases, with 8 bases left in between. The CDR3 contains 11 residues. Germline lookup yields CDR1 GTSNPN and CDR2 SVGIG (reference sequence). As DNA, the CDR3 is TGTGCCTGGAGTTACGGGCCCGAGCAGTACTTC. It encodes CAWSYGPEQYF.

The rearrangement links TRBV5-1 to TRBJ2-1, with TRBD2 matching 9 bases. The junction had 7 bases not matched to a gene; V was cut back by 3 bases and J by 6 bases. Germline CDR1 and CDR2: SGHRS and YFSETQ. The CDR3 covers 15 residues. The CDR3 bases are TGCGCCAGCAGCTCCATAGCGGGAGTGGGCAATGAGCAGTTCTTC. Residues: CASSSIAGVGNEQFF.